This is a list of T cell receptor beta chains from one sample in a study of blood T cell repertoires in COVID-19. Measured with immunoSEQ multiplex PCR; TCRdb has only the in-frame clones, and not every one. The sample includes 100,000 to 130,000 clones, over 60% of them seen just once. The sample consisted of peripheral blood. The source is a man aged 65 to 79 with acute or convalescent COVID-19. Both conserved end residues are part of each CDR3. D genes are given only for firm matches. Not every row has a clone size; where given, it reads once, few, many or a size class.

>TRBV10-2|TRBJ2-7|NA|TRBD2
TGCGCCAGCAAGCTAGCGGGGACCTACGAGCAGTACTTC
CASKLAGTYEQYF
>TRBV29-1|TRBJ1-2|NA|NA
TGCAGCGTCGCCGAGGGGAGGATCGGTGGCTACACCTTC
CSVAEGRIGGYTF
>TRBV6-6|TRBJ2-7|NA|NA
TGTGCCAGCAGTACTAAGAAGTACGAGCAGTACTTC
CASSTKKYEQYF
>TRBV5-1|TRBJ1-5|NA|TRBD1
TGCGCCAGCAGCACAGGGACAGGCGCTCAGCCCCAGCATTTT
CASSTGTGAQPQHF
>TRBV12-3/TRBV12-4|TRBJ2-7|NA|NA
TGTGCCAGCAGTTTTCGAGGCAACGAGCAGTACTTC
CASSFRGNEQYF
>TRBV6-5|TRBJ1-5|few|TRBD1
TGTGCCAGCGGCGGGACAGGCAATCAGCCCCAGCATTTT
CASGGTGNQPQHF
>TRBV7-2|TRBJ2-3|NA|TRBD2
TGTGCCAGCAGCTTAGGGGGACTAGCGGGGGCCACAGATACGCAGTATTTT
CASSLGGLAGATDTQYF
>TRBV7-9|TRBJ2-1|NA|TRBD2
TGTGCCAGCAGCCAATCACCGGGACTAGCGGGGGGGAATGAGCAGTTCTTC
CASSQSPGLAGGNEQFF
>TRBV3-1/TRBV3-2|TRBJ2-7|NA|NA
TGTGCCAGCAGCCAAAGCGGGTACGAGCAGTACTTC
CASSQSGYEQYF
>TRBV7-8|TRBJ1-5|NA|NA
TGTGCCAGCAGCTTAGCGGCGGGAAATCAGCCCCAGCATTTT
CASSLAAGNQPQHF
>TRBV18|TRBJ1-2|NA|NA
TGTGCCAGCTCACCGACGACAGACGGCTATGGCTACACCTTC
CASSPTTDGYGYTF
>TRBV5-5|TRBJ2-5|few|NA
TGTGCCAGCAGCTTGGGTTGGGCCCAAGAGACCCAGTACTTC
CASSLGWAQETQYF
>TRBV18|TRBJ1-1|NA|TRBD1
TGTGCCAGCTCACCACCGGGACAGGGGGGGGAAGCTTTCTTT
CASSPPGQGGEAFF
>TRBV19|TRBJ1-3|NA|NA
TGTGCCAGTAGTCCCCAGACTGGAAACACCATATATTTT
CASSPQTGNTIYF
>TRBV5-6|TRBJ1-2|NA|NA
TGTGCCAGCAGCTTGCCAGGGATAATCTCCTATGGCTACACCTTC
CASSLPGIISYGYTF
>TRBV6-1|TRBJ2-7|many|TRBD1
TGTGCCAGCAGTGACACCGGGACAGGGCAATATATCGAGTACTTC
CASSDTGTGQYIEYF
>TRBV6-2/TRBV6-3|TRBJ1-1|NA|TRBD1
TGTGCCAGCAGTCAACAGGGGGGAGAGAACACTGAAGCTTTCTTT
CASSQQGGENTEAFF
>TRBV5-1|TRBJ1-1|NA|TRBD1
TGCGCCAGCAGCTTGGCAGGGGGCACCATGAACACTGAAGCTTTCTTT
CASSLAGGTMNTEAFF
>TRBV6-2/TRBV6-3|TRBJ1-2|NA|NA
TGTGCCAGCAGACCTACAGGGTCAAACTATGGCTACACCTTC
CASRPTGSNYGYTF
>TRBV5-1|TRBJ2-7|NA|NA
TGCGCCAGCAGCTTGTCTCGCGAGCAGTACTTC
CASSLSREQYF
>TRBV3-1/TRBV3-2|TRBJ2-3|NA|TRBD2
TGTGCCAGCAGCCAAGATCTGGCGGCTAGCGGGGGGGGTACGCAGTATTTT
CASSQDLAASGGGTQYF
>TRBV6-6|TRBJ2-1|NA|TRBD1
TGTGCCACCGTGGACAGGGGATCCTACAATGAGCAGTTCTTC
CATVDRGSYNEQFF
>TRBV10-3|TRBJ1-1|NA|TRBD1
TGTGCCATCAGCACAACCGCCACAGGGGGCCGGACTGAAGCTTTCTTT
CAISTTATGGRTEAFF
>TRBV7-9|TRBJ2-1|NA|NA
TGTGCCAGCAGCTTAGACAGTTCCTACAATGAGCAGTTCTTC
CASSLDSSYNEQFF
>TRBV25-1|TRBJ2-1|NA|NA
TGTGCCAGCAGTGGTCGACAGAGGAACAATGAGCAGTTCTTC
CASSGRQRNNEQFF
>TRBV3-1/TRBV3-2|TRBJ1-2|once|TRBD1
TGTGCCAGCAGCCAAGATCGACAGGGGGGTAACTATGGCTACACCTTC
CASSQDRQGGNYGYTF
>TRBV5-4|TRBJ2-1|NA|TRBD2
TGTGCCAGCAGCTTGGAATTGGGGGGGGTGGATTACAATGAGCAGTTCTTC
CASSLELGGVDYNEQFF
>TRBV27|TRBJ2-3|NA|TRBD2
TGTGCCAGCAGTTCCCCTAGCGGGAGCACAGATACGCAGTATTTT
CASSSPSGSTDTQYF
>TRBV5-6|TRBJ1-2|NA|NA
TGTGCCAGCAGTAAGAGCGGGAGTTATGGCTACACCTTC
CASSKSGSYGYTF
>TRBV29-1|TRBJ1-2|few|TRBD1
TGCAGCGTTGAACTGGCAGGGGGCCGGTCGGGCTACACCTTC
CSVELAGGRSGYTF
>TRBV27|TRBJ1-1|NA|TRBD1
TGTGCCAGCAGTCCGACAGGGGAGTACACTGAAGCTTTCTTT
CASSPTGEYTEAFF
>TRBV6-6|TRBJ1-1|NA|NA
TGTGCCAGCAGTTCCCCGAGCGGACAGACGACCACTGAAGCTTTCTTT
CASSSPSGQTTTEAFF
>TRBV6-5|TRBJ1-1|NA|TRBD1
TGTGCCAGCAGCAGCAGGGGGGCGAACACTGAAGCTTTCTTT
CASSSRGANTEAFF
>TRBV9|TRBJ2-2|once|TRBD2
TGTGCCAGCAGCGCTTCAGCGGCTAGCGGAGACCTCAACACCGGGGAGCTGTTTTTT
CASSASAASGDLNTGELFF
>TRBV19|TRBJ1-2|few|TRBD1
TGTGCCAGTAGTATCCGGGACAGGGGGCCAATGGGCTATGGCTACACCTTC
CASSIRDRGPMGYGYTF
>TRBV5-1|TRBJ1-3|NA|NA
TGCGCCAGCAGCTTTAATGGGGGACTGAGATCTGGAAACACCATATATTTT
CASSFNGGLRSGNTIYF
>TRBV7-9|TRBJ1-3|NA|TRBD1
TGTGCCAGCAGCTTACAGGGGGGCTCTGGAAACACCATATATTTT
CASSLQGGSGNTIYF
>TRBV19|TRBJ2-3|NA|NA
TGTGCCAGTAGTCCCCGGACTAGCACAGATACGCAGTATTTT
CASSPRTSTDTQYF
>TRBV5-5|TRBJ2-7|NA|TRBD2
TGTGCCAGCACCTCTAGCGGCCCCCTGGAGCAGTACTTC
CASTSSGPLEQYF
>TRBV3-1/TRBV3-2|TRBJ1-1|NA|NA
TGTGCCAGCACCCCCCGAGGGTTCGGTGAAGCTTTCTTT
CASTPRGFGEAFF
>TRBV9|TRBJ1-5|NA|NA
TGTGCCAGCAGCACAGGAGTTAATCAGCCCCAGCATTTT
CASSTGVNQPQHF
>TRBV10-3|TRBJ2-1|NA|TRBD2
TGTGCCATCACCGAGGGCGGGGGGGAATACAATGAGCAGTTCTTC
CAITEGGGEYNEQFF
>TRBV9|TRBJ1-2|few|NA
TGTGCCAGCAGCGTAGCTGCCCAGGGCTATGGCTACACCTTC
CASSVAAQGYGYTF
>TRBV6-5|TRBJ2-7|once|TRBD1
TGTGCCAGCACCGGACAGGGTCCGGGTTCCTACGAGCAGTACTTC
CASTGQGPGSYEQYF
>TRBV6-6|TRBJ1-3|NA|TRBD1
TGTGCCAGCAGTTGGACAGGGAACTCTGGAAACACCATATATTTT
CASSWTGNSGNTIYF
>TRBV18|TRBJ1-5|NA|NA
TGTGCCAGCTCACCTACAGGCTTACCCCAGCATTTT
CASSPTGLPQHF
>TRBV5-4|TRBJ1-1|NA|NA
TGTGCCGCGGAGGATATGAACACTGAAGCTTTCTTT
CAAEDMNTEAFF